The clone carrying this T cell receptor (beta chain) was recorded many times. Its specificity is unknown. These data belong to a study of CD8 T cells in ankylosing spondylitis. Trimming took 0 bases from V and 10 from J, leaving 18 bases between them. From germline, CDR1 is SGHAT and CDR2 FQNNGV. The CDR3 totals 15 residues. Points from the study as a whole: Earlier literature documents some of the motif variants in reactive arthritis synovial fluid and blood. A TCR beta motif of several highly homologous variants appeared characteristic of ankylosing spondylitis blood.

By quantitative 5'-RACE with molecular barcodes, the TCR beta libraries were made. TCRdb re-derived calls from the 5' RACE reads in MiXCR, one entry per CDR3 protein. The table shows under 300,000 distinct CDR3 sequences, with over 8.5% occurring only once. This receptor was obtained from a male donor with ankylosing spondylitis or in good health (not recorded which). Sequenced material: blood, either unsorted or a sorted T cell fraction (not recorded which). This chain links TRBV11-2 with TRBJ2-5; D unclear. The CDR3: CASSLDARDGSNQYF. As DNA, the CDR3 is TGTGCCAGCAGCTTAGATGCGCGTGACGGATCAAACCAGTACTTC.